This TCR beta chain is drawn from a study of blood T cell repertoires in COVID-19. The study counted Cohort 3 donors as recovered given two negative PCRs, clearance, or symptom resolution. Looked up from germline, CDR1 is LGHNA and CDR2 is YNFKEQ. There are 15 residues in the CDR3. V lost 3 bases, J lost 5 bases, and 16 bases lay in between. In its sample, this clone was seen a few times. Some clones are missing from TCRdb's copy, which holds only in-frame ones; the method was immunoSEQ multiplex PCR. The sample lists under 300,000 clones, more than 85% occurring once. The TCR sequence derives from a woman in her fifties or sixties who had recovered from COVID-19. What was sequenced was PBMCs or T cells enriched from blood (not recorded which). The gene calls are TRBV4-2 and TRBJ1-1, with a possible D match to TRBD1 (6 bases). The CDR3 region has the DNA TGTGCCAGCAGCCAGGGACCAGGGGTCTGGACTGAAGCTTTCTTT. This encodes CASSQGPGVWTEAFF.